This T cell receptor beta chain was obtained from a study of OX40 agonist ivuxolimab in advanced cancers. As for the study in general: The study treated patients with ivuxolimab, an agonistic anti-OX40 (CD134) antibody. Patients assigned to dose escalation were diagnosed with hepatocellular carcinoma, melanoma, renal cell or head and neck cancer. Two patients with cutaneous melanoma and one with hepatocellular carcinoma, three in total, showed partial responses. Subjects had a mean age of roughly 60 years, with a range of 23 to 79; 82.7% were male.

Sequencing used immunoSEQ multiplex PCR; TCRdb keeps in-frame clones, though not all of them. Of approximately 73,000 clones listed, about 90% are singletons. Germline CDR1 reads SGHRS; CDR2 reads YFSETQ. The CDR3 has 14 residues. V was cut by 5 bases and J by 4 bases, with 13 bases left in between. This TCR derives from an adult with an advanced solid tumor such as melanoma, head and neck, liver or kidney cancer. This chain connects TRBV5-1 to TRBJ1-3; the D gene is possibly TRBD1 (6 bases). This specimen was CD4+ or CD8+ T cells sorted from blood, taken in a trial of the OX40 agonist ivuxolimab. DNA for the CDR3: TGCGCCAGCAGGACTACAGGGACGGGAAACACCATATATTTT. Amino acid sequence: CASRTTGTGNTIYF.